What follows are 5 T cell receptor beta chains derived from one specimen sequenced in a study of blood T cell repertoires in COVID-19. The assay was immunoSEQ multiplex PCR, and TCRdb's table has in-frame clones only and misses some. The profile shows 300,000 to 350,000 clones, 85% to 90% of them singletons. The sample consisted of PBMCs or T cells enriched from blood (not recorded which). The receptors derive from a woman between 18 and 30 years old with acute COVID-19.

The V call is TRBV29-1, the J call TRBJ2-2; the D gene is possibly TRBD2 (5 bases). The ends were cut back, 3 bases at V and 2 bases at J, with 10 bases in the middle. Germline CDR1 and CDR2: SQVTM and ANQGSEA. This CDR3 has 14 residues. This CDR3 reads CSVDGRTNTGELFF. DNA for the CDR3: TGCAGCGTTGACGGTCGGACTAACACCGGGGAGCTGTTTTTT.

The J gene is TRBJ2-7, the V gene TRBV5-5, with 11 bases identical to TRBD1. CDR3 length: 15 amino acids. Unmatched junction bases numbered 3, after V lost 2 bases and J lost 2 bases. Germline V gene lookup returns CDR1 SGHKS and CDR2 YYEKEE (reference sequence). CDR3 residues: CASSLGQGATYEQYF. CDR3 nucleotide sequence: TGTGCCAGCAGCTTAGGACAGGGGGCAACCTACGAGCAGTACTTC.

This clone was picked up one time. The CDR3 DNA reads TGTGCCACCAACAGGTTGGGACTAGCGAATGAGCAGTTCTTC. Translating gives CATNRLGLANEQFF. The J gene is TRBJ2-1, the V gene TRBV15; TRBD2 aligns across 10 bases. The CDR3 contains 14 residues. V was clipped by 7 bases and J by 7 bases; unmatched bases: 7. CDR1 is LNHNV, CDR2 YYDKDF, per germline (reference sequence).

The gene calls are TRBV24-1 and TRBJ2-1; 8 nucleotides line up with TRBD2. The V gene's germline CDR1 is KGHDR and CDR2 SFDVKD. The CDR3 extends over 16 amino acids. The ends lost 5 bases at V and 4 bases at J; junction bases unmatched: 9. CDR3 region: CATSASLADGYNEQFF. DNA for the CDR3: TGTGCCACCAGTGCCTCACTAGCGGACGGGTACAATGAGCAGTTCTTC.

V is TRBV28 and J is TRBJ2-7; 9 bases are shared with TRBD1. Per the germline V gene, CDR1 is MDHEN and CDR2 is SYDVKM. V lost 6 bases and J lost 3; bases outside the gene matches: 6. This CDR3 spans 14 amino acids. The CDR3 is CASRQTGGGYEQYF. In DNA, the CDR3 is TGTGCCAGCAGACAGACAGGGGGTGGCTACGAGCAGTACTTC. Full variable domain (remainder filled in from reference TRBV28 and TRBJ2-7): DVKVTQSSRYLVKRTGEKVFLECVQDMDHENMFWYRQDPGLGLRLIYFSYDVKMKEKGDIPEGYSVSREKKERFSLILESASTNQTSMYLCASRQTGGGYEQYFGPGTRLTVT.